Following are 27 T cell receptor beta chains from one sample sequenced in a study of blood T cells in healthy people across ages. Alongside a J-beta primer mix, a sample-barcoded 5' primer served in a second PCR lasting about 6 to 11 cycles. Each CDR3 protein is one row after TCRdb ran MiXCR on the 5' RACE reads. The data hold more than 1 million distinct CDR3 sequences, with under 45% observed a single time. The source material was blood. Receptor source: a woman aged 60-75 years in good health.

This clonotype was seen a few times. The chain uses TRBV7-2 and TRBJ2-1, with TRBD2 matching over 7 bases. V was pared by 1 base and J by 2 bases, with 5 bases of the junction left unmatched. This CDR3 is built from 16 residues. CDR1 SGHTA and CDR2 FQGNSA come from the germline V gene. The CDR3 DNA follows: TGTGCCAGCAGCTTAGTTGGCGGGAGACCCTACAATGAGCAGTTCTTC. Translating it yields CASSLVGGRPYNEQFF.

This clonotype was seen a few times. V is TRBV6-5 and J is TRBJ2-1, with 7 bases identical to TRBD2. The CDR3 totals 14 residues. The V gene's germline CDR1 is MNHEY and CDR2 SVGAGI. After removal of 0 bases from V and 11 bases from J, the junction contained 7 bases not matched to a gene. Here the CDR3 DNA reads TGTGCCAGCAGTTACTCGCTAGCGGAGGTGAAGCAGTTCTTC. As protein: CASSYSLAEVKQFF.

The gene calls are TRBV6-5 and TRBJ2-4; D not certain. The J call is in doubt because the DNA end fits TRBJ2-7 better. This CDR3 has 16 amino acids. Germline V gene data show CDR1 as MNHEY and CDR2 as SVGAGI. In DNA form, the CDR3 reads TGTGCCAGCAGTTATATTCGCCCACCAAGTTCCTACGAGCAGTACTTC. It translates to CASSYIRPPSSYEQYF.

The J gene is TRBJ2-5, the V gene TRBV10-1, with D possibly being TRBD1 (5 bases). The CDR3 has 12 residues. In germline, CDR1 is WNHNN, CDR2 SYGVQD (reference sequence). Trimming took 1 base from V and 7 from J, leaving 7 bases between them. The chain's CDR3 is CASSEFTGTQYF. In DNA, the CDR3 is TGCGCCAGCAGTGAGTTCACAGGGACCCAGTACTTC.

This rearrangement joins TRBV12-3 or TRBV12-4 to TRBJ2-1; a weak D match, TRBD1 (5 bases). The CDR3 length is 15 residues. V was clipped by 6 bases and J by 0 bases, with 12 bases between them. The CDR3 DNA sequence: TGTGCCAGCAGGGAGAGCGACAGCTCCTACAATGAGCAGTTCTTC. Translation: CASRESDSSYNEQFF.

This clonotype was counted a few times. The chain carries TRBV7-2 and TRBJ1-6; D is unclear. In germline, CDR1 is SGHTA, CDR2 FQGNSA. V lost 3 bases to trimming and J lost 8 bases, with 11 bases between them. This CDR3 contains 14 residues. CDR3 nucleotides: TGTGCCAGCAGCTTGGCCAGTAGCTATTCACCCCTCCACTTT. Translating it yields CASSLASSYSPLHF.

This chain links TRBV27 with TRBJ2-1; D is undetermined. The J call is uncertain, as TRBJ2-7 better fits the DNA end. Germline V gene data show CDR1 as MNHEY and CDR2 as SMNVEV (reference sequence). The CDR3 is made up of 15 amino acids. In DNA form, the CDR3 reads TGTGCCAGCAGTTTAGGGAATGGGCGGTACAATGAGCAGTACTTC. This encodes CASSLGNGRYNEQYF.

This clonotype was observed a few times. The chain has TRBV5-6 and TRBJ2-4; TRBD1 is a possible D gene (5 bases). The germline CDR1 and CDR2 sequences are SGHDT and YYEEEE. The CDR3 runs to 14 residues. Trimming cost V 0 bases and J 13 bases, with 17 bases left between them. DNA for the CDR3: TGTGCCAGCAGCTTGGTTGTAGGGGCCGGGCCCCAGTACTTC. Its translation: CASSLVVGAGPQYF.

The genes are TRBV5-6 and TRBJ2-5; D is uncertain. CDR3 size: 13 residues. Trimming took off 4 bases at V and 2 bases at J, with 9 bases between the two ends. Germline V gives CDR1 SGHDT, CDR2 YYEEEE. The CDR3 bases are TGTGCCAGCAGCGTGGACCCGCAAGAGACCCAGTACTTC. Translating it yields CASSVDPQETQYF. Drawing the rest from reference TRBV5-6 and TRBJ2-5, the complete variable domain is DAGVTQSPTHLIKTRGQQVTLRCSPKSGHDTVSWYQQALGQGPQFIFQYYEEEERQRGNFPDRFSGHQFPNYSSELNVNALLLGDSALYLCASSVDPQETQYFGPGTRLLVL.

This chain connects TRBV6-5 to TRBJ2-3; 9 bases agree with TRBD2. This CDR3 is built from 16 residues. Per germline, CDR1 MNHEY and CDR2 SVGAGI. Trimming took 5 bases from V and 4 from J; bases not matched to a gene: 10. Written as DNA, the CDR3 is TGTGCCAGCAGTCACGGGACTAGCACTCCCCCAGATACGCAGTATTTT. Its translation: CASSHGTSTPPDTQYF.

This sequence joins TRBV7-9 and TRBJ2-5; D perhaps matches TRBD2 (5 bases). Trimming stripped 5 bases from V and 3 bases from J, with 13 bases between. The germline gives CDR1 SEHNR, CDR2 FQNEAQ (reference sequence). The CDR3 loop spans 14 amino acids. In DNA, the CDR3 is TGTGCCAGCAGCCTCAAGGACGGGAAAGAGACCCAGTACTTC. Translating gives CASSLKDGKETQYF.

On this clonotype itself: A much larger clone sits a single nucleotide away, making a read error possible. This chain connects TRBV27 to TRBJ1-6, with a possible D match to TRBD1 (5 bases). Germline V lookup: CDR1 MNHEY, CDR2 SMNVEV (reference sequence). The CDR3 consists of 19 residues. CDR3 nucleotides: TGTGCCAGCAGTTTATCGAAGGGGATTGGCTTTGGCTCGGATTCATCCCTCCACTTT. Protein: CASSLSKGIGFGSDSSLHF.

This rearrangement joins TRBV27 to TRBJ2-5; D possibly matches TRBD1 or TRBD2 (5 bases each). The V and J ends lost 3 bases and 7 bases respectively, with 12 bases between them. CDR3 length equals 13 residues. The germline V gene encodes CDR1 MNHEY and CDR2 SMNVEV (reference sequence). CDR3 sequence (DNA): TGTGCCAGCAGTTTTTCTCTGAGGGGGACCCAGTACTTC. Residues: CASSFSLRGTQYF.

This clonotype appeared many times. The V and J genes are TRBV9 and TRBJ2-7, with D unresolved. The CDR3 covers 12 residues. The germline CDR1 and CDR2 sequences are SGDLS and YYNGEE. Trimming removed 0 bases at V and 5 bases at J, with 6 bases between. The CDR3 sequence is CASSVESHEQYF. CDR3 coding DNA: TGTGCCAGCAGCGTAGAGTCCCACGAGCAGTACTTC.

V gene TRBV7-6 combines with J gene TRBJ2-2, with D perhaps matching TRBD2 (6 bases). CDR1 and CDR2 from the germline V gene are SGHVS and FNYEAQ. CDR3 length: 14 residues. V lost 6 bases, J lost 7 bases, and 15 bases lay in between. The CDR3 is CASRIQRAGGELFF. The CDR3 DNA is TGTGCCAGCAGAATCCAGCGGGCGGGCGGGGAGCTGTTTTTT.

The table lists this clonotype with a few counts. The chain uses TRBV7-2 and TRBJ2-5; either TRBD1 or TRBD2 may supply D (5 bases each). V was pared by 4 bases and J by 5 bases, with 17 bases between. The CDR3 spans 15 residues. Looked up from germline, CDR1 is SGHTA and CDR2 is FQGNSA. The CDR3 DNA reads TGTGCCAGCAGCTCCAAGGGACGGTGGATGGAGACCCAGTACTTC. This translates into CASSSKGRWMETQYF.

The chain employs TRBV2 and TRBJ2-3; the D call may be TRBD1 or TRBD2 (5 bases each). V was shortened by 10 bases and J by 10 bases, with 24 bases between the two germline ends. The length of the CDR3 is 14 residues. The germline V gene has CDR1 SNHLY and CDR2 FYNNEI. The CDR3 sequence is CAISTGTPRVAQYF. The CDR3 nucleotides read TGTGCCATATCCACCGGGACCCCGCGGGTGGCGCAGTATTTT.

This clonotype has more than one count but fewer than ten. The CDR3 loop is CASSRSGFGYNEQFF. Written as DNA, the CDR3 is TGTGCCAGTTCCCGGAGCGGGTTCGGCTACAATGAGCAGTTCTTC. This chain connects TRBV2 to TRBJ2-1; D might be TRBD2 (6 bases). This CDR3 has 15 residues. Trimming pared 9 bases from V and 3 bases from J, leaving 18 bases between. Germline CDR1 and CDR2: SNHLY and FYNNEI.

The rearrangement links TRBV29-1 to TRBJ2-6; D might be TRBD1 or TRBD2, each matching 6 bases. The CDR3 length is 15 residues. Germline V gene lookup returns CDR1 SQVTM and CDR2 ANQGSEA. Trimming took 4 bases from V and 2 from J, leaving 12 bases between them. The CDR3 spells CSVVVGGAGANVLTF. The CDR3 nucleotides read TGCAGCGTTGTGGTCGGGGGCGCTGGGGCCAACGTCCTGACTTTC.

This clonotype showed up just a few times. This chain joins TRBV29-1 and TRBJ2-4; no definite D call. CDR3 size: 15 residues. Trimming shortened V by 2 bases and J by 2 bases, and 13 bases separated the two germline ends. CDR1 and CDR2 from the germline V gene are SQVTM and ANQGSEA. CDR3 loop: CSVELSPLSKNIQYF. CDR3 in DNA: TGCAGCGTTGAATTATCGCCTCTTTCCAAAAACATTCAGTACTTC.

The table lists this clonotype with a few counts. This CDR3 reads CAISADRDNSPLHF. CDR3 DNA: TGTGCCATCAGCGCGGACAGGGACAATTCACCCCTCCACTTT. The V gene is TRBV10-3, the J gene TRBJ1-6, with 8 bases lining up with TRBD1. CDR3 length: 14 amino acids. Germline V gene data show CDR1 as ENHRY and CDR2 as SYGVKD. V was pared by 6 bases and J by 7 bases, with 5 bases of the junction left unmatched.

This chain uses TRBV5-1 with TRBJ2-7; 11 bases agree with TRBD1. This CDR3 has 15 residues. The germline V gene encodes CDR1 SGHRS and CDR2 YFSETQ. V was clipped by 0 bases and J by 4 bases; unmatched bases: 3. In DNA, the CDR3 is TGCGCCAGCAGCTTGGGGGACAGGGGGATTTACGAGCAGTACTTC. This codes for CASSLGDRGIYEQYF.

The sample holds a few counts of this clonotype. The CDR3 region has the DNA TGTGCCAGCAGTTTACTTGGCCTAGCGGGACAAGAGACCCAGTACTTC. As protein: CASSLLGLAGQETQYF. The J gene is TRBJ2-5, the V gene TRBV27, with 9 positions matching TRBD2. Trimming cost V 2 bases and J 2 bases; bases outside gene matches: 6. The CDR3 is 16 amino acids. Germline lookup yields CDR1 MNHEY and CDR2 SMNVEV (reference sequence).

This chain uses TRBV12-3 or TRBV12-4 with TRBJ2-7, with D maybe TRBD1 (6 bases). The V and J ends lost 4 bases and 2 bases respectively, with 12 bases between them. The CDR3 contains 14 residues. CDR3 loop: CASSSGQRTYEQYF. The CDR3 nucleotides read TGTGCCAGCAGTTCAGGACAGAGGACCTACGAGCAGTACTTC.

The V gene is TRBV7-8, the J gene TRBJ2-1; 8 positions agree with TRBD1. Germline lookup yields CDR1 SGHVS and CDR2 FQNEAQ. J lost 0 bases, V lost 4 bases, and 8 bases had no gene match. There are 17 residues in the CDR3. The CDR3 DNA follows: TGTGCCAGCAGCTATCCGGGACAGGTAAACTCCTACAATGAGCAGTTCTTC. Translated, it gives CASSYPGQVNSYNEQFF.

This clonotype showed up just a few times. The rearrangement links TRBV3-1 to TRBJ2-3, with 8 nucleotides matching TRBD2. The CDR3 contains 14 residues. CDR1 is LGHDT, CDR2 YNNKEL, per germline (reference sequence). J gave up 4 bases and V 4 bases, and 4 bases lay outside the gene matches. CDR3 sequence (DNA): TGTGCCAGCAGCCGAAGCGGGAGTGCAGATACGCAGTATTTT. Translation: CASSRSGSADTQYF.

This clonotype was counted once. The junction differs from germline at one of its ends, possibly a read error. The gene calls are TRBV3-1 and TRBJ2-6; no reliable D call. From germline, CDR1 is LGHDT and CDR2 YNNKEL (reference sequence). The CDR3 spans 14 residues. CDR3 bases: TGTGCCAGCAGCCATTCCTCTGGGACCAACGTCCTGACTTTC. It is translated as CASSHSSGTNVLTF.